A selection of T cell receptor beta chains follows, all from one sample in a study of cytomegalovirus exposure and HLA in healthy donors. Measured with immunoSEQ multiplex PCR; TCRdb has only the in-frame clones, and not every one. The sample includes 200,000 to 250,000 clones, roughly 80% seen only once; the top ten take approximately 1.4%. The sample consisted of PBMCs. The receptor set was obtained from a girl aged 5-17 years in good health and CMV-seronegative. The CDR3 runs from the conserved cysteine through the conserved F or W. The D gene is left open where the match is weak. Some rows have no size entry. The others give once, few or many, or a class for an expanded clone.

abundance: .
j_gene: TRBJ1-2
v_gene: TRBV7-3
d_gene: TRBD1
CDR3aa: CASSLQGGYGYTF

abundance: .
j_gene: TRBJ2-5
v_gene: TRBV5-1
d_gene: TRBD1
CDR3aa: CASSSDRGAGETQYF

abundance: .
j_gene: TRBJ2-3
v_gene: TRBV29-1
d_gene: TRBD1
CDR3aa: CSVRDRRFTDTQYF

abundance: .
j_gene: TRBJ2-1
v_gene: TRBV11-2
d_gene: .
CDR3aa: CASSLGALGNEQFF

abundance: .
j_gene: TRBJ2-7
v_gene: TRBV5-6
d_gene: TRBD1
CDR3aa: CASSTSRDRTYEQYF

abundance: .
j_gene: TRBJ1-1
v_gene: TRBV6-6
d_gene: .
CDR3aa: CASSFRGEAFF

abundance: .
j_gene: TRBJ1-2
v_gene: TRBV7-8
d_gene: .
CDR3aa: CASSLGVAGYGYTF

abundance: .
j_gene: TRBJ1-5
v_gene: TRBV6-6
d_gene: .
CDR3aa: CASNREGGPGHF

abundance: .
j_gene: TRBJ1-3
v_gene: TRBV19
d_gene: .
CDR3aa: CASSIGTQGVGNTIYF

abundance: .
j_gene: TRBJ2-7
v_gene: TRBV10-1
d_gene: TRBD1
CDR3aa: CASSRITWTGPYEQYF

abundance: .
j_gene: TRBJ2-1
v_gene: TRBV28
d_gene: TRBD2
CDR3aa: CASSWNRLAGMGYNEQFF

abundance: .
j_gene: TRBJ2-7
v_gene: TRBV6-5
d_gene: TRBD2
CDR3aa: CASSYFGGEQYF

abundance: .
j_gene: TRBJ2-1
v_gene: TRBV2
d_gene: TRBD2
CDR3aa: CASSRGLAGMNEQFF

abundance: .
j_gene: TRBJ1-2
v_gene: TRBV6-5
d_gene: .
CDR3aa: CASTSDRITNYGYTF

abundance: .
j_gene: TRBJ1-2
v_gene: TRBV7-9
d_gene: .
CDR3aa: CSSSSHIQHRVLQDGYTF

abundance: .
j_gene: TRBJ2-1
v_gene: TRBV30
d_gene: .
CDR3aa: CASGQPIGQQFF

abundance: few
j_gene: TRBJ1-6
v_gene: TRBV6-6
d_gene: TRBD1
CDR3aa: CASSYSTTGRSPLHF

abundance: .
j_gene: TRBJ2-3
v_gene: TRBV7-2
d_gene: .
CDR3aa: CASSLQGSADTQYF

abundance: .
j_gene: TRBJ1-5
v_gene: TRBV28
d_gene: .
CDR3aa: CASNPSGTLFSNQPQHF

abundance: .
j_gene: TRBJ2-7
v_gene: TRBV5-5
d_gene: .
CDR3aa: CASSLVETYEQYF

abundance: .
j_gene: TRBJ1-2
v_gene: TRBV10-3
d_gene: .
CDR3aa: CAISVDVIQLGGPGRVYTF

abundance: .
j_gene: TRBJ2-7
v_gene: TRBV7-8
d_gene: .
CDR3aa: CASSFSSYEQYF

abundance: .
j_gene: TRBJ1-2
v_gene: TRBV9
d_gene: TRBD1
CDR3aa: CASSVDSGGYGYTF

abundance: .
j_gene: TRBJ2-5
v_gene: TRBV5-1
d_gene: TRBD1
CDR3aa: CASSLQTGKRETQYF

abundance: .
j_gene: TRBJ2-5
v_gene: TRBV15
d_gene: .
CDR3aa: CATSRDTLGETQYF

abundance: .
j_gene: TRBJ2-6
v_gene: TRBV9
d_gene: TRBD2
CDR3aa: CASSVTSGASSGANVLTF

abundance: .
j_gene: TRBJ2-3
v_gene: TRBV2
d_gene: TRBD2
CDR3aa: CASALAGVIPDTQYF

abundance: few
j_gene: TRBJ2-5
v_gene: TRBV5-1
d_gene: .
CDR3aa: CASSFSLVGSGETQYF

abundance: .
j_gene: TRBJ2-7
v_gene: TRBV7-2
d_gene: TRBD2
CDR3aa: CASRTSGAGEQYF

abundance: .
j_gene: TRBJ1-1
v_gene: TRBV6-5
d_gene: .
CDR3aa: CAIGQLRTEAFF

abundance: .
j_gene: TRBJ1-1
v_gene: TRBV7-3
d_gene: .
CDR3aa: CASSPTGPNTEAFF

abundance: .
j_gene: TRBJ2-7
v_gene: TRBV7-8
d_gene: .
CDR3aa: CASSLAGNSGEQYF

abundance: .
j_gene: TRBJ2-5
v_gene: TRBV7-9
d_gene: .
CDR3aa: CASSLDSQGGTQYF

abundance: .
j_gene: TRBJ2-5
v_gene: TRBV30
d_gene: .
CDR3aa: CAWRKREETQYF

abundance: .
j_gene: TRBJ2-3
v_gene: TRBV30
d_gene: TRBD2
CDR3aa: CAWRRGTSGSTQYF

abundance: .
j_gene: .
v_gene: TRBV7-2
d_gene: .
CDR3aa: CASSQTSGGYEQYF

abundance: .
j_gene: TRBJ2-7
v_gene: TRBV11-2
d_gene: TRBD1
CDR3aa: CASSLARGQGDRYEQYF

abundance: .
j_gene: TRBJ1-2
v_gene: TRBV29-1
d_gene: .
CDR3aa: CSVDSPGVFYGYTF

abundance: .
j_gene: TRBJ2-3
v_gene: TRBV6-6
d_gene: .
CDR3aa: CASSPGQGGADTQYF

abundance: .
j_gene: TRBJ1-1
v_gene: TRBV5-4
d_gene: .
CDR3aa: CASSRSKNTEAFF